The 7 T cell receptor beta chains below come from one sample, sequenced in a study of blood T cell repertoires in COVID-19. The data were produced by immunoSEQ multiplex PCR, yet TCRdb's version contains in-frame clones alone and is incomplete. The sample lists over 150,000 clones; about 86% were seen once. Sequenced sample: peripheral blood. The source is a woman aged 70-85 years with COVID-19, enrolled during active disease.

This sequence joins TRBV6-5 and TRBJ2-7; perhaps TRBD1 as D (7 bases). CDR3 length: 15 residues. The V gene's germline CDR1 is MNHEY and CDR2 SVGAGI. V lost 2 bases and J 2 bases, leaving 13 bases between the germline ends. CDR3 nucleotides: TGTGCCAGCAGTTACGGGGGGACAGACCCCTACGAGCAGTACTTC. Its protein product is CASSYGGTDPYEQYF.

The gene calls are TRBV6-6 and TRBJ2-3, with 13 bases matching TRBD2. Germline V gene data show CDR1 as MNHNY and CDR2 as SVGAGI (reference sequence). V was pared by 5 bases and J by 5 bases, with 7 bases of the junction left unmatched. This CDR3 region has 16 residues. CDR3 DNA sequence: TGTGCCAGCAGTCAACGGACTAGCGGGAGAGGAGATACGCAGTATTTT. This gives the protein CASSQRTSGRGDTQYF.

This sequence joins TRBV30 and TRBJ1-2; D might be TRBD1 (5 bases). The V gene lost 0 bases and the J gene lost 5 bases, with 13 bases spanning the gap. This CDR3 has 14 residues. Germline CDR1 GTSNPN, CDR2 SVGIG (reference sequence). In DNA form, the CDR3 reads TGTGCCTGGAGTGTTCCGGGGGAGGGATATGGCTACACCTTC. Protein sequence: CAWSVPGEGYGYTF.

The V and J genes are TRBV3-1 (or the pseudogene TRBV3-2) and TRBJ1-4, with 9 bases fitting TRBD1. CDR3 size: 15 residues. CDR1 is LGHDT, CDR2 YNNKEL, per germline (reference sequence). The J segment lost 6 bases and the V segment lost 3 bases, leaving 5 bases of the junction unmatched. The CDR3 DNA sequence: TGTGCCAGCAGCCAGGGGAGACAGGGGGATGAAAAACTGTTTTTT. This sequence encodes CASSQGRQGDEKLFF.

As for this clone: The germline gene is not matched at one end of the junction; a read error may be the cause. The J gene is TRBJ1-5, the V gene TRBV10-3; a weak D match, TRBD1 (6 bases). The CDR3 extends over 14 amino acids. Germline V gene lookup returns CDR1 ENHRY and CDR2 SYGVKD. This CDR3 reads CATSPRQGNQPQHF. CDR3 DNA: TGTGCCACCAGTCCCCGACAGGGCAATCAGCCCCAGCATTTT.

The genes are TRBV7-9 and TRBJ2-6; 8 positions agree with TRBD1. Per the germline V gene, CDR1 is SEHNR and CDR2 is FQNEAQ (reference sequence). This CDR3 has 15 amino acids. Trimming cost V 5 bases and J 2 bases; bases outside gene matches: 2. The DNA for the CDR3 is TGTGCCAGCAGCAAACAGGGGGCTGGGGCCAACGTCCTGACTTTC. Translation gives CASSKQGAGANVLTF. The full variable domain, its missing parts supplied by reference TRBV7-9 and TRBJ2-6, is DTGVSQNPRHKITKRGQNVTFRCDPISEHNRLYWYRQTLGQGPEFLTYFQNEAQLEKSRLLSDRFSAERPKGSFSTLEIQRTEQGDSAMYLCASSKQGAGANVLTFGAGSRLTVL.

V gene TRBV3-1 (or the pseudogene TRBV3-2) combines with J gene TRBJ2-7, with 7 bases aligning to TRBD1. V trimming: 6 bases; J trimming: 2 bases; junction bases outside the gene matches: 4. The CDR3 is made up of 13 amino acids. Germline values: CDR1 LGHDT, CDR2 YNNKEL (reference sequence). CDR3 coding DNA: TGTGCCAGCAGTTGGGGACAGCCCTACGAGCAGTACTTC. Translated: CASSWGQPYEQYF.